Shown below are 19 T cell receptor beta chains from a single sample sequenced in a study of blood T cells in healthy people across ages. With a J-beta primer mix and a sample-barcoded 5' primer, a second PCR ran roughly 6 to 11 cycles. MiXCR, applied by TCRdb to the 5' RACE reads, yields one record per CDR3 protein. The table shows more than 750,000 distinct CDR3 sequences, with around 29% occurring only once. This sample also appeared in a second study, on T cells of mothers and their children.

Material for sequencing was blood. These receptors came from a woman in her 40s in good health.

This clonotype was seen at least ten times. This chain joins TRBV2 and TRBJ2-7; the D gene is possibly TRBD1 (8 bases). Looked up from germline, CDR1 is SNHLY and CDR2 is FYNNEI. With 5 bases removed from V and 3 bases from J, the gap between germline ends came to 11 bases. This CDR3 has 13 amino acids. CDR3 in DNA: TGTGCCAGCAGTTACAGGGGGGGCTACGAGCAGTACTTC. Translated, it gives CASSYRGGYEQYF.

The chain carries TRBV7-6 and TRBJ2-2; TRBD1 aligns across 7 bases. The CDR3 is 16 amino acids. Germline trimming cut 2 bases from V and 1 base from J; bases unmatched to any gene: 4. Germline CDR1 SGHVS, CDR2 FNYEAQ. The CDR3 nucleotides read TGTGCCAGCAGCTTAACAGGGGCTGGGAACACCGGGGAGCTGTTTTTT. It translates to CASSLTGAGNTGELFF.

V gene TRBV10-3 combines with J gene TRBJ2-7; TRBD2 aligns across 13 bases. Germline CDR1 is ENHRY and CDR2 is SYGVKD. CDR3 size: 16 residues. The junction had 5 bases not matched to a gene; V was cut back by 4 bases and J by 2 bases. The CDR3 nucleotides read TGTGCCATCAGTGTGACTAGCGGGGGGCAGACCTACGAGCAGTACTTC. It codes for CAISVTSGGQTYEQYF.

The chain links TRBV7-9 to TRBJ2-5, with 9 bases aligning to TRBD1. This CDR3 spans 14 amino acids. The germline CDR1 and CDR2 sequences are SEHNR and FQNEAQ (reference sequence). V was clipped by 4 bases and J by 5 bases; unmatched bases: 5. The CDR3 nucleotides are TGTGCCAGCAGCTACCTCGGACAGGGGGAGACCCAGTACTTC. This sequence encodes CASSYLGQGETQYF.

This clonotype was counted ten times or more. This CDR3 is CSARDSSLETQYF. The CDR3 nucleotides read TGCAGTGCTCGGGACAGCTCATTGGAGACCCAGTACTTC. The J gene is TRBJ2-5, the V gene TRBV20-1; TRBD1 aligns across 7 bases. Trimming took 5 bases from V and 5 from J; bases not matched to a gene: 8. This CDR3 has 13 residues. CDR1 and CDR2 from the germline V gene are DFQATT and SNEGSKA (reference sequence).

Points on this clonotype: The junction does not match germline at one end; this may be a read error. The chain joins TRBV3-1 to TRBJ2-5; perhaps TRBD1 as D (6 bases). CDR1 LGHDT and CDR2 YNNKEL come from the germline V gene (reference sequence). The CDR3 is 16 amino acids. CDR3 nucleotides: TGTGCCAGCAGCCACCTCAGGGGCTTTGATCGAGAGACCCGGTACTTC. This sequence encodes CASSHLRGFDRETRYF.

This clonotype was observed a handful of times. A junction end diverges from the germline sequence, so it may reflect a read error. The chain joins TRBV29-1 to TRBJ2-3; 9 positions match TRBD1. CDR1 SQVTM and CDR2 ANQGSEA come from the germline V gene. The CDR3 covers 15 residues. The CDR3 DNA is TGCAGCGCTATGACCGGGACAGGGTTCACAGATGCGCAGTATTTT. Translated: CSAMTGTGFTDAQYF.

The chain carries TRBV28 and TRBJ1-1, with D maybe TRBD1 (5 bases). The V end lost 8 bases, the J end lost 9 bases, and 13 bases lay between the germline ends. The V gene's germline CDR1 is MDHEN and CDR2 SYDVKM. There are 11 residues in the CDR3. CDR3: CASLGVGKAFF. Written as DNA, the CDR3 is TGTGCCAGCCTGGGGGTGGGCAAAGCTTTCTTT.

Here the CDR3 DNA reads TGTGCCAGCAGTTACGGGGGGAGGTACGAGCAGTACTTC. It specifies CASSYGGRYEQYF. The rearrangement links TRBV7-9 to TRBJ2-7, with TRBD2 matching over 7 bases. J lost 4 bases, V lost 6 bases, and 6 bases had no gene match. Germline loops: CDR1 SEHNR, CDR2 FQNEAQ (reference sequence). This CDR3 has 13 amino acids.

The genes are TRBV7-2 and TRBJ1-1; tentatively, D is TRBD1 (5 bases). Germline CDR1 reads SGHTA; CDR2 reads FQGNSA. The CDR3 is 14 amino acids. The ends were cut back, 5 bases at V and 4 bases at J, with 14 bases in the middle. This chain's CDR3 is CASSGGTGFTEAFF. DNA for the CDR3: TGTGCCAGCAGCGGGGGGACGGGCTTCACTGAAGCTTTCTTT.

To note about this clonotype: The junction shows a germline mismatch at one end, possibly a read error. This chain links TRBV4-2 with TRBJ2-3; D is tentatively TRBD1 or TRBD2 (5 bases each). The CDR3 contains 16 residues. Looked up from germline, CDR1 is LGHNA and CDR2 is YNFKEQ. The CDR3 nucleotides read TGTGCCAGCAGCCAAGAAGGGGTCAGGGACCTAGATACGCTGTATTTT. Translating it yields CASSQEGVRDLDTLYF.

This clonotype was seen only once. This could be a read error, since a much larger clone is one nucleotide away. The rearrangement uses TRBV5-1 and TRBJ2-1, with 10 nucleotides matching TRBD1. Germline lookup yields CDR1 SGHRS and CDR2 YFSETQ. The CDR3 runs to 14 residues. Written as DNA, the CDR3 is TGCGCCAGCAGCTTGGGCGACAGGGGGCGTGAGCAGGTCTTC. This gives the protein CASSLGDRGREQVF.

To note about this clonotype: This may arise from a read error, as a much more abundant clone is one base away. V and J are TRBV6-1 and TRBJ2-5; the match to TRBD2 covers 7 bases. The CDR3 is 14 amino acids. Per germline, CDR1 MNHNS and CDR2 SASEGT. The CDR3 DNA reads TGTGCCAGCAGTCAAGCGGGACGAGCAGAGACCCAGTACTTC. Translation: CASSQAGRAETQYF.

This chain joins TRBV6-5 and TRBJ2-1, with TRBD2 as a possible D gene (6 bases). Germline CDR1 and CDR2: MNHEY and SVGAGI. This CDR3 is built from 14 residues. The germline V and J ends were trimmed by 4 bases and 6 bases, with 13 bases remaining between them. CDR3 nucleotide sequence: TGTGCCAGCAGTTTTGACGGGAGCGCCAATGAGCAGTTCTTC. Translating it yields CASSFDGSANEQFF.

This clonotype came up a few times. This chain joins TRBV7-2 and TRBJ1-1; 7 positions agree with TRBD1. The CDR3 contains 17 residues. Germline values: CDR1 SGHTA, CDR2 FQGNSA. With V trimmed by 5 bases and J by 3 bases, 15 bases remained unmatched. The CDR3 here is CASSPTSQDRDDTEAFF. The CDR3 DNA sequence: TGTGCCAGCAGCCCAACTTCCCAAGACAGGGATGACACTGAAGCTTTCTTT. Full variable domain (remainder filled in from reference TRBV7-2 and TRBJ1-1): GAGVSQSPSNKVTEKGKDVELRCDPISGHTALYWYRQSLGQGLEFLIYFQGNSAPDKSGLPSDRFSAERTGGSVSTLTIQRTQQEDSAVYLCASSPTSQDRDDTEAFFGQGTRLTVV.

This clonotype has only a few counts. The V call is TRBV27, the J call TRBJ2-7, with a possible D match to TRBD1 (5 bases). This CDR3 spans 12 amino acids. From germline, CDR1 is MNHEY and CDR2 SMNVEV (reference sequence). V dropped 6 bases and J dropped 6 bases, with 12 bases sitting between them. The CDR3 DNA reads as TGTGCCAGCAGCCAATGGGGCTCCGAGCAGTACTTC. Translated, it gives CASSQWGSEQYF.

The V gene is TRBV24-1, the J gene TRBJ2-2; no clear D gene. Trimming left V 3 bases short and J 6 bases short, with 7 bases between. Per germline, CDR1 KGHDR and CDR2 SFDVKD. The CDR3 extends over 13 amino acids. The chain's CDR3 is CATSDGVSGELFF. For the CDR3, the DNA is TGTGCCACCAGTGATGGAGTTTCCGGGGAGCTGTTTTTT.

This clonotype was detected only a few times. An end of the junction differs from the germline gene, which may be a read error. The chain uses TRBV7-9 and TRBJ2-7; TRBD2 agrees at 8 bases. Germline CDR1 and CDR2: SEHNR and FQNEAQ (reference sequence). The CDR3 has 15 residues. The CDR3 nucleotides are TGTGCCGGCAGCGGGGGCGGGGTAATGCCCTACGAGCAGTACTTC. As protein: CAGSGGGVMPYEQYF.

Worth noting for this clonotype: A read error may produce the germline difference seen at one junction end. The CDR3, as DNA: TGTGCCAGCAGCGGTAATATGAAAAACCTGTTTTTT. Amino acids: CASSGNMKNLFF. The chain combines TRBV9 with TRBJ1-4; D is ambiguous. The germline CDR1 and CDR2 sequences are SGDLS and YYNGEE. CDR3 length: 12 residues.